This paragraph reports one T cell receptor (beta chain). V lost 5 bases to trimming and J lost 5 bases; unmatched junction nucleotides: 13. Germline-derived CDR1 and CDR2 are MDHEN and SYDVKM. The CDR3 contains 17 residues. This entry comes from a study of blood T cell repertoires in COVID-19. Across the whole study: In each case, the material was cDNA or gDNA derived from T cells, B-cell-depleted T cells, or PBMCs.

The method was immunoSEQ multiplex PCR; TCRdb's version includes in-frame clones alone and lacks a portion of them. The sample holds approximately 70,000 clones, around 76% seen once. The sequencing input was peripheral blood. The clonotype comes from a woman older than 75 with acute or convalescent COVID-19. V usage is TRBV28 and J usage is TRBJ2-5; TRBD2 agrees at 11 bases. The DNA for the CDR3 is TGTGCCAGCAGTCCCCTGGACCAACTAGCGGGAGATGAGACCCAGTACTTC. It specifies CASSPLDQLAGDETQYF.